The 9 T cell receptor beta chains below come from one sample, sequenced in a study of blood T cells in healthy people across ages. Combining a sample-barcoded 5' primer with a J-beta primer mix, a second PCR ran for about 7 to 11 cycles. TCRdb re-derived calls from the 5' RACE reads in MiXCR, one entry per CDR3 protein. The table includes 910,000 or so distinct CDR3 sequences, about 53% detected once. Sequencing was carried out using blood. All receptors come from a woman aged 60-70 years in good health.

This clonotype came up a few times. The chain joins TRBV20-1 to TRBJ2-6; 7 bases align to TRBD1. V was clipped by 3 bases and J by 1 base; unmatched bases: 9. Germline-derived CDR1 and CDR2 are DFQATT and SNEGSKA (reference sequence). The CDR3 has 17 residues. Here the CDR3 DNA reads TGCAGTGCTAGGTTTGGGACAGCCAGGTCTGGGGCCAACGTCCTGACTTTC. Amino acids: CSARFGTARSGANVLTF.

V and J are TRBV2 and TRBJ2-4; D may correspond to TRBD1 or TRBD2 (6 bases each). Germline values: CDR1 SNHLY, CDR2 FYNNEI. This CDR3 region has 14 residues. V lost 8 bases and J 6 bases, leaving 17 bases between the germline ends. DNA for the CDR3: TGTGCCAGCTCCCGGATGGGGGGCACAAACATTCAGTACTTC. Encoded protein: CASSRMGGTNIQYF.

The count of this clonotype is one. This chain connects TRBV7-8 to TRBJ1-5; tentatively, D is TRBD1 (6 bases). CDR3 size: 14 residues. Deletions cut 6 bases from V and 9 bases from J, with 18 bases between. Germline loops: CDR1 SGHVS, CDR2 FQNEAQ. DNA of the CDR3: TGTGCCAGCAGTGATGAAAGGGGGATTGCGCCCCAGCATTTT. The encoded protein is CASSDERGIAPQHF.

This clonotype appeared a few times. The CDR3, as DNA: TGTGCCAGCAGCTCATACACAGGTCAAGAGACCCAGTACTTC. Its protein is CASSSYTGQETQYF. This chain joins TRBV7-8 and TRBJ2-5; maybe TRBD1 (5 bases). The V gene lost 4 bases and the J gene lost 2 bases, with 11 bases spanning the gap. Germline CDR1 and CDR2: SGHVS and FQNEAQ. This CDR3 contains 14 residues. Using reference TRBV7-8 and TRBJ2-5 for the parts outside the CDR3, the full variable domain is GAGVSQSPRYKVAKRGQDVALRCDPISGHVSLFWYQQALGQGPEFLTYFQNEAQLDKSGLPSDRFFAERPEGSVSTLKIQRTQQEDSAVYLCASSSYTGQETQYFGPGTRLLVL.

This clonotype showed up just a few times. The chain has TRBV18 and TRBJ1-4; 8 nucleotides agree with TRBD1. Germline CDR1 is KGHSH and CDR2 is LQKENI. V trimming: 2 bases; J trimming: 5 bases; junction bases outside the gene matches: 7. CDR3 length equals 16 residues. CDR3 sequence: CASSPKSRGRNEKLFF. DNA of the CDR3: TGTGCCAGCTCACCAAAAAGCAGGGGGCGGAATGAAAAACTGTTTTTT.

This clonotype was recorded a few times. The CDR3 loop reads CASRSLNTDTQYF. The CDR3, as DNA: TGTGCCAGCAGGTCCCTAAACACAGATACGCAGTATTTT. The chain uses TRBV28 and TRBJ2-3; no firm D call. CDR3 size: 13 residues. Germline V gene data show CDR1 as MDHEN and CDR2 as SYDVKM. Trimming removed 6 bases at V and 2 bases at J, with 9 bases between. Full variable domain (rest looked up from reference TRBV28 and TRBJ2-3): DVKVTQSSRYLVKRTGEKVFLECVQDMDHENMFWYRQDPGLGLRLIYFSYDVKMKEKGDIPEGYSVSREKKERFSLILESASTNQTSMYLCASRSLNTDTQYFGPGTRLTVL.

This rearrangement joins TRBV29-1 to TRBJ2-1; D is ambiguous. In germline, CDR1 is SQVTM, CDR2 ANQGSEA. The CDR3 is 15 amino acids. Trimming cost V 3 bases and J 9 bases, with 21 bases left between them. The DNA for the CDR3 is TGCAGCGTTGAGGGGTGGCCACCGTTACCCCGTGAGCAGTTCTTC. It encodes CSVEGWPPLPREQFF.

A single count supports this clonotype. The V gene is TRBV28, the J gene TRBJ2-1; TRBD1 matches at 8 bases. The CDR3 consists of 15 residues. The V segment lost 1 base and the J segment 8 bases; nucleotides outside the gene matches: 7. Germline-derived CDR1 and CDR2 are MDHEN and SYDVKM. CDR3 sequence (DNA): TGTGCCAGCAGTTTATTACAGGGGGTGGTGGATGAGCAGTTCTTC. Protein: CASSLLQGVVDEQFF.

As to this clonotype: At one of its ends the junction is not consistent with the germline gene, which may arise from a read error. J is TRBJ2-3 and V is TRBV12-3 or TRBV12-4; TRBD2 matches at 11 bases. The CDR3 runs 15 residues. The CDR3 coding sequence is TGTGCCAGCAGTGTAGCGGGAGGGAGAGGAGATACGCAGTATTTT. As protein: CASSVAGGRGDTQYF.